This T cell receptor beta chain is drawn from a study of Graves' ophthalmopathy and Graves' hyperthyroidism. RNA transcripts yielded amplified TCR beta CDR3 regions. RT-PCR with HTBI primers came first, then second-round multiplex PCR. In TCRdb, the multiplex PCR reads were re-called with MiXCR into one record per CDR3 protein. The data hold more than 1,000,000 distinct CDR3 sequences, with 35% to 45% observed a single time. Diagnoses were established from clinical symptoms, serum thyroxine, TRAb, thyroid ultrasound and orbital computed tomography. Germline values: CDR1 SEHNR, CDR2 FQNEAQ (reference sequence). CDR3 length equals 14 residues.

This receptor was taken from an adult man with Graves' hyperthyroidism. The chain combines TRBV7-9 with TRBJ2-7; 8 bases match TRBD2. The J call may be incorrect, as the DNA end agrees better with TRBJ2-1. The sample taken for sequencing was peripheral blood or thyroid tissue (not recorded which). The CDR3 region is CASSSLSGSDEQFF. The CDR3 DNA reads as TGTGCCAGCAGCTCCCTAAGCGGGAGCGATGAGCAGTTCTTC.